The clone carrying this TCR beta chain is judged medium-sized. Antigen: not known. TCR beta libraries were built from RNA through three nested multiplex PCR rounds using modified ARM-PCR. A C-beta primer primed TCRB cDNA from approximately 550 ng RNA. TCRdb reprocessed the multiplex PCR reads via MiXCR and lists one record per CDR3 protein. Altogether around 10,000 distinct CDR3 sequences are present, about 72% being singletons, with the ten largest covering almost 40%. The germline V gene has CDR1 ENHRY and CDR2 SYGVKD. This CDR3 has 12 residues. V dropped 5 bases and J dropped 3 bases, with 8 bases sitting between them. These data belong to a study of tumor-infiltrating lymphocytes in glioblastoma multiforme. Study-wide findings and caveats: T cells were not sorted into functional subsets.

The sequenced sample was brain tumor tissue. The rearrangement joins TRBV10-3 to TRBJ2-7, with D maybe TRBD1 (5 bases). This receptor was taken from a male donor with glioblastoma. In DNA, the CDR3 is TGTGCCATCAGTTCCAGGGACTACGAGCAGTACTTC. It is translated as CAISSRDYEQYF.